This T cell receptor beta chain emerged from a study of blood T cell repertoires in COVID-19. About the research overall: Samples representing acute and convalescent COVID-19 were sourced from the United States, Italy and Spain.

Germline V gives CDR1 SGHTS, CDR2 YDEGEE. This CDR3 spans 15 amino acids. Trimming removed 5 bases at V and 4 bases at J, with 18 bases between. In the original analysis: Nucleated cell counts were estimated from reference gene primer amplification. TCRdb's table, derived via immunoSEQ multiplex PCR, lists solely in-frame clones and lacks some. D and trimming come from the DNA, and the V and J calls and clone size come from that table. The sample includes about 210,000 clones, roughly nine tenths of them seen just once. The gene calls are TRBV5-8 and TRBJ1-1; the D is unclear. The sequenced sample was peripheral blood. The receptor was derived from a woman between 65 and 79 years old with acute or convalescent COVID-19. CDR3 DNA sequence: TGTGCCAGCAGAAACTTGCCCGGGCGGGTCACTGAAGCTTTCTTT. This translates into CASRNLPGRVTEAFF.